This is a list of T cell receptor beta chains from one sample in a study of blood T cell repertoires in COVID-19. The repertoire was sequenced with immunoSEQ multiplex PCR; TCRdb's copy has only in-frame clones and lacks some. The sample contains tens of thousands of clones, around 84% of which appear only once. Sequencing input: peripheral blood. These receptors were collected from a man aged 65-85 years with active COVID-19. Both conserved end residues are part of each CDR3. A D gene is named only where the DNA matches it firmly. Size tells how often a clone was seen (once, few, many) or the class of an expanded clone, and some rows leave it out.

j_call,cdr3_length,v_call,d_call,clone_size,cdr3_aa,cdr3_nt
TRBJ1-5,14,TRBV4-3,.,.,CASSQTGDNQPQHF,TGCGCCAGCAGCCAAACAGGAGACAATCAGCCCCAGCATTTT
TRBJ2-5,16,TRBV7-2,TRBD2,.,CASSLVGRLAKETQYF,TGTGCCAGCAGCTTAGTGGGGCGACTAGCGAAGGAGACCCAGTACTTC
TRBJ2-1,17,TRBV29-1,TRBD1,.,CSVEDLKPGTGYNEQFF,TGCAGCGTTGAAGATCTAAAGCCCGGGACAGGTTACAATGAGCAGTTCTTC
TRBJ2-7,14,TRBV30,TRBD1,.,CAWSRTGGSSEQYF,TGTGCCTGGAGCAGGACAGGGGGTTCCTCCGAGCAGTACTTC
TRBJ2-4,16,TRBV7-2,TRBD2,.,CASSFLAGAAKNIQYF,TGTGCCAGCAGCTTTCTAGCGGGAGCGGCCAAAAACATTCAGTACTTC
TRBJ2-7,15,TRBV7-2,.,.,CASSSAGRYFDEQYF,TGTGCCAGCAGCTCAGCCGGCAGGTACTTCGACGAGCAGTACTTC
TRBJ2-7,14,TRBV6-2/TRBV6-3,.,.,CASSFSELAYEQYF,TGTGCCAGCAGTTTCTCCGAGTTAGCCTACGAGCAGTACTTC
TRBJ2-3,15,TRBV9,TRBD1,.,CASSVVRGPSDTQYF,TGTGCCAGCAGCGTAGTAAGGGGGCCCTCAGATACGCAGTATTTT
TRBJ2-1,13,TRBV6-2/TRBV6-3,TRBD2,.,CASSYGAGGEQFF,TGTGCCAGCAGTTACGGTGCGGGAGGTGAGCAGTTCTTC
TRBJ1-2,16,TRBV5-1,TRBD1,once,CASSLAATGGIYGYTF,TGCGCCAGCAGCTTGGCTGCGACAGGGGGCATTTATGGCTACACCTTC
TRBJ2-2,11,TRBV20-1,.,.,CSARRDGGLFF,TGCAGTGCCCGGAGGGATGGAGGGCTGTTTTTT
TRBJ2-2,15,TRBV19,.,.,CASSTPRGGTGELFF,TGTGCCAGTAGTACACCGAGGGGGGGCACCGGGGAGCTGTTTTTT
TRBJ2-5,14,TRBV5-6,TRBD1,.,CASSSSGGGETQYF,TGTGCCAGCAGCTCTTCAGGGGGCGGTGAGACCCAGTACTTC
TRBJ1-3,16,TRBV18,TRBD1,.,CASSPGQAASGNTIYF,TGTGCCAGCTCACCGGGACAGGCCGCCTCTGGAAACACCATATATTTT
TRBJ1-5,15,TRBV20-1,.,.,CSASPPGGPDQPQHF,TGCAGTGCTAGTCCGCCCGGGGGGCCCGATCAGCCCCAGCATTTT
TRBJ2-1,16,TRBV5-6,.,once,CASSFGSGSSYNEQFF,TGTGCCAGCAGCTTCGGATCGGGTAGCTCCTACAATGAGCAGTTCTTC
TRBJ2-3,14,TRBV5-1,.,.,CASSLERSTDTQYF,TGCGCCAGCAGCTTAGAGCGCTCCACAGATACGCAGTATTTT
TRBJ2-1,14,TRBV5-4,.,.,CASSFSGAANEQFF,TGTGCCAGCAGCTTCTCGGGAGCGGCGAATGAGCAGTTCTTC
TRBJ2-1,12,TRBV6-5,TRBD2,.,CASSSGSDEQFF,TGTGCCAGCAGTAGCGGGAGTGATGAGCAGTTCTTC
TRBJ1-3,14,TRBV10-3,.,.,CAISESGRFNTIYF,TGTGCCATCAGTGAGTCGGGCAGGTTTAATACCATATATTTT
TRBJ1-1,13,TRBV6-2/TRBV6-3,.,.,CASSYTSVREAFF,TGTGCCAGCAGTTACACCTCTGTGCGGGAAGCTTTCTTT
TRBJ1-5,13,TRBV19,.,few,CASGQTSNQPQHF,TGTGCCAGTGGGCAGACAAGCAATCAGCCCCAGCATTTT
TRBJ2-6,15,TRBV11-1,.,.,CASSHRQTGANVLTF,TGTGCCAGCAGCCACCGACAAACTGGGGCCAACGTCCTGACTTTC
TRBJ1-2,12,TRBV20-1,TRBD1,.,CSASVQGTGYTF,TGCAGTGCTAGTGTACAGGGGACTGGCTACACCTTC
TRBJ2-2,15,TRBV7-9,.,.,CASSYFSGNTGELFF,TGTGCCAGCAGCTACTTTAGCGGAAACACCGGGGAGCTGTTTTTT
TRBJ1-5,14,TRBV28,TRBD1,few,CASSRGQGAAPQHF,TGTGCCAGCAGTCGCGGACAGGGCGCGGCGCCCCAGCATTTT
TRBJ2-2,13,TRBV7-2,.,once,CASSLVTIGELFF,TGTGCCAGCAGCTTAGTCACAATCGGGGAGCTGTTTTTT
TRBJ1-5,13,TRBV6-6,.,.,CASSDLQNQPQHF,TGTGCCAGCAGTGACCTACAGAATCAGCCCCAGCATTTT
TRBJ1-4,14,TRBV7-9,.,.,CASSITATNEKLFF,TGTGCCAGCAGCATTACAGCAACTAATGAAAAACTGTTTTTT
TRBJ2-1,14,TRBV7-3,TRBD2,.,CASSLGTSGNEQFF,TGTGCCAGCAGCTTGGGGACTAGCGGCAATGAGCAGTTCTTC